Below are 9 T cell receptor beta chains sequenced from a single sample in a study of early T cells in non-severe SARS-CoV-2 infection. Each CDR3 protein is one row after TCRdb ran MiXCR on the 5' RACE reads. The profile shows over 55,000 distinct CDR3 sequences, 7% to 8% of them singletons. Specimen: whole blood. Receptor source: an adult who was a healthcare worker with PCR-confirmed SARS-CoV-2 infection or an uninfected control (not recorded which).

This clonotype appeared a few times. This chain connects TRBV5-1 to TRBJ1-2; D might be TRBD1 (6 bases). V was clipped by 0 bases and J by 4 bases, with 13 bases between them. The CDR3 is made up of 15 amino acids. Per the germline V gene, CDR1 is SGHRS and CDR2 is YFSETQ. The CDR3: CASSLAVGQIYGYTF. For the CDR3, the DNA is TGCGCCAGCAGCTTGGCGGTCGGACAGATCTATGGCTACACCTTC. Full variable domain (remainder filled in from reference TRBV5-1 and TRBJ1-2): KAGVTQTPRYLIKTRGQQVTLSCSPISGHRSVSWYQQTPGQGLQFLFEYFSETQRNKGNFPGRFSGRQFSNSRSEMNVSTLELGDSALYLCASSLAVGQIYGYTFGSGTRLTVV.

Only a few counts were recorded for this clonotype. V and J are TRBV9 and TRBJ1-1; 8 bases fit TRBD1. Germline CDR1 reads SGDLS; CDR2 reads YYNGEE. This CDR3 contains 14 residues. Trimming took 4 bases from V and 3 from J; bases not matched to a gene: 5. The CDR3 nucleotides read TGTGCCAGCAGCCGCGACAGGGGAGACACTGAAGCTTTCTTT. This encodes CASSRDRGDTEAFF.

This clonotype has a count of ten or more. The V call is TRBV11-2, the J call TRBJ1-3; 10 bases agree with TRBD1. With V trimmed by 5 bases and J by 7 bases, 11 bases remained unmatched. This CDR3 has 16 residues. Germline V lookup: CDR1 SGHAT, CDR2 FQNNGV. The CDR3 coding sequence is TGTGCCAGCAGCCCTACCGGACAGGGGGGCGGCAACACCATATATTTT. This sequence encodes CASSPTGQGGGNTIYF.

There are a few counts of this clonotype. J is TRBJ2-5 and V is TRBV7-3; TRBD1 aligns across 9 bases. Losses at the gene ends were 4 bases for V and 2 bases for J; bases not matched to a gene: 11. The germline V gene has CDR1 SGHTA and CDR2 FQGTGA. This CDR3 has 17 residues. CDR3 protein: CASSSPGQGSRQETQYF. The CDR3, as DNA: TGTGCCAGCAGCTCGCCGGGACAGGGATCCCGTCAAGAGACCCAGTACTTC.

This clonotype was detected only a few times. The chain recombines TRBV7-2 with TRBJ2-7; 8 bases align to TRBD2. Germline V gives CDR1 SGHTA, CDR2 FQGNSA. V shed 5 bases and J 3 bases; nucleotides not matched to a gene: 6. The CDR3 spans 14 residues. CDR3 sequence: CASSLTSAGYEQYF. In DNA form, the CDR3 reads TGTGCCAGCAGCCTGACTAGCGCTGGCTACGAGCAGTACTTC.

This clonotype was detected many times. V usage is TRBV11-2 and J usage is TRBJ2-1, with 9 nucleotides matching TRBD2. Germline V CDR1 and CDR2: SGHAT, FQNNGV. The CDR3 is 16 residues long. The V segment lost 5 bases and the J segment 8 bases; nucleotides outside the gene matches: 13. As DNA, the CDR3 is TGTGCCAGCAGCACCAATACCGGGACTAGCACATATGAGCAGTTCTTC. Protein product: CASSTNTGTSTYEQFF.

This chain links TRBV20-1 with TRBJ2-6; D is unresolved. The V end was cut by 1 base, the J end by 0 bases, with 4 bases between. This CDR3 has 14 residues. The germline V gene has CDR1 DFQATT and CDR2 SNEGSKA (reference sequence). CDR3 in amino acids: CSARAGSGANVLTF. The CDR3 coding sequence is TGCAGTGCTAGAGCGGGCTCTGGGGCCAACGTCCTGACTTTC.

The chain carries TRBV11-2 and TRBJ1-1; D may be TRBD1 (5 bases). Germline assignment: CDR1 SGHAT and CDR2 FQNNGV. The CDR3 consists of 16 residues. The V end lost 8 bases, the J end lost 5 bases, and 24 bases lay between the germline ends. Here the CDR3 DNA reads TGTGCCAGCTCGTCCGGCCTCACTCGGGACCGGACTGAAGCTTTCTTT. Its protein is CASSSGLTRDRTEAFF.

The chain carries TRBV5-1 and TRBJ2-3, with D possibly called TRBD1 or TRBD2 (5 bases each). The germline CDR1 and CDR2 sequences are SGHRS and YFSETQ. The CDR3 sequence is 16 residues long. V was shortened by 5 bases and J by 0 bases, with 16 bases between the two germline ends. CDR3: CASRRGDGASTDTQYF. CDR3 sequence (DNA): TGCGCCAGCAGGCGAGGGGATGGGGCTAGCACAGATACGCAGTATTTT.